This is a list of T cell receptor beta chains from one sample in a study of cytomegalovirus exposure and HLA in healthy donors. The assay was immunoSEQ multiplex PCR, and TCRdb's table has in-frame clones only and misses some. The sample records 57,000 or so clones, roughly 94% being singletons. Sequenced input: PBMCs. The receptors originated from a man between 18 and 29 years old in good health and CMV-seronegative. CDR3s include the opening cysteine and the closing phenylalanine or tryptophan.

v_call: TRBV6-1; cdr3_aa: CASRDNPGYGYTF
v_call: TRBV11-2; cdr3_aa: CASSLDTTGATGELFF
v_call: TRBV2; cdr3_aa: CASSATEIGGYTF
v_call: TRBV6-5; cdr3_aa: CASSYSQPRLNEQFF
v_call: TRBV10-3; cdr3_aa: CAISEGRVGEQYF
v_call: TRBV20-1; cdr3_aa: CSVQGQFF
v_call: TRBV6-4; cdr3_aa: CASSYNDGEGYTF
v_call: TRBV6-5; cdr3_aa: CASSYRRGETQYF
v_call: TRBV9; cdr3_aa: CASSVTGTANEKLFF
v_call: TRBV19; cdr3_aa: CASRTGTGTSGELFF
v_call: TRBV7-9; cdr3_aa: CASSLEPARALPYGYTF
v_call: TRBV27; cdr3_aa: CASSLSWGLEQYF
v_call: TRBV19; cdr3_aa: CASDRRLRKKLFF
v_call: TRBV5-1; cdr3_aa: CASSLTGSHEQYF
v_call: TRBV5-1; cdr3_aa: CASSLGGLTGNYGYTF
v_call: TRBV30; cdr3_aa: CAYQGAYNQPQHF
v_call: TRBV27; cdr3_aa: CASSPRQGNTEAFF
v_call: TRBV28; cdr3_aa: CASSFGGRLYEQYF
v_call: TRBV6-1; cdr3_aa: CASSGGWDQPQHF
v_call: TRBV25-1; cdr3_aa: CASSDGGTSGFNEQFF
v_call: TRBV4-1; cdr3_aa: CASSQDLRSAETGEQYF
v_call: TRBV6-5; cdr3_aa: CASRYRGGTGELFF
v_call: TRBV5-6; cdr3_aa: CASSFAEGEQYF
v_call: TRBV29-1; cdr3_aa: CSVEAGRGSTEAFF
v_call: TRBV6-5; cdr3_aa: CASSVVFTGELFF
v_call: TRBV6-5; cdr3_aa: CASAAGLGQETQYF
v_call: TRBV6-5; cdr3_aa: CATSEGARTEAFF
v_call: TRBV4-3; cdr3_aa: CASSQDVSTNYGYTF
v_call: TRBV29-1; cdr3_aa: CSVEDPQHTEAFF
v_call: TRBV19; cdr3_aa: CASSPIPAGGETQYF
v_call: TRBV6-1; cdr3_aa: CASSETGQTYEQYF
v_call: TRBV10-3; cdr3_aa: CAISESNGAYEQYF
v_call: TRBV5-6; cdr3_aa: CASSLAAGGHYEQYF
v_call: TRBV19; cdr3_aa: CASSPDRGLGTQYF
v_call: TRBV5-5; cdr3_aa: CASSTWTRMNTEAFF
v_call: TRBV10-1; cdr3_aa: CASSARAGNEQFF
v_call: TRBV6-1; cdr3_aa: CASSEALTSGNIYEQFF
v_call: TRBV27; cdr3_aa: CASSLASSTEAFF
v_call: TRBV4-3; cdr3_aa: CASSQDTGGWETQYF
v_call: TRBV5-6; cdr3_aa: CASSYTPGQGTGELFF
v_call: TRBV10-3; cdr3_aa: CATQPGLRTDTQYF
v_call: TRBV5-4; cdr3_aa: CASSGGGGTEAFF
v_call: TRBV6-5; cdr3_aa: CASSPTGGTYYGYTF
v_call: TRBV19; cdr3_aa: CASSPPRGGRAVNEQFF
v_call: TRBV7-6; cdr3_aa: CASSPVDGSYNEQFF
v_call: TRBV10-3; cdr3_aa: CAISGGAGEQYF
v_call: TRBV28; cdr3_aa: CASSLFAPRVSNQPQHF